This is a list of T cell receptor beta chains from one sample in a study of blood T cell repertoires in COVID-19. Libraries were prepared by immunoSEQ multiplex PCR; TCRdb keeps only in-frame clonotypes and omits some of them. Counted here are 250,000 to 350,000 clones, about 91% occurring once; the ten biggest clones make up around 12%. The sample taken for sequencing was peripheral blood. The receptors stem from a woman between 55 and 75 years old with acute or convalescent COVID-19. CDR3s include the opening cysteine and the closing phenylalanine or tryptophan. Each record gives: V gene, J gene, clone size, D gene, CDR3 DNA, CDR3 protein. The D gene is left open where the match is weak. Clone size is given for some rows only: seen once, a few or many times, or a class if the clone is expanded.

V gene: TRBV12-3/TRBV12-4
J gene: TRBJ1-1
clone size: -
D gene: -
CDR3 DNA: TGTGCCAGCAGTGCCCCCGACTTCTCTGAAGCTTTCTTT
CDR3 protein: CASSAPDFSEAFF

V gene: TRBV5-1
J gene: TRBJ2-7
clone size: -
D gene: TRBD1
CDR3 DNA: TGCGCCAGCAGCTCGACAGGGGGGTCCTACGAGCAGTACTTC
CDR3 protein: CASSSTGGSYEQYF

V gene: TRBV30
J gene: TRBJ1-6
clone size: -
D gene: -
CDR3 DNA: TGTGCCTGGACAGAGACCTCAGGACGCAGGGCGACTAATTCACCCCTCCACTTT
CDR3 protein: CAWTETSGRRATNSPLHF

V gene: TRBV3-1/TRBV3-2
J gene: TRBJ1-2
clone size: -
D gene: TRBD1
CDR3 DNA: TGTGCCAGCAGCCACGACAGGGGTGCTGGCTATGGCTACACCTTC
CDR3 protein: CASSHDRGAGYGYTF

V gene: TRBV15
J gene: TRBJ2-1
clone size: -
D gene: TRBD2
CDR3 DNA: TGTGCCACCAGGAAGCGGGGCTTAGGGGATGAGCAGTTCTTC
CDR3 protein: CATRKRGLGDEQFF

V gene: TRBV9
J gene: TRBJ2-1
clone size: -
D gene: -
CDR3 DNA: TGTGCCAGCAGCGTAGGGCCTGAGGGTGAGCAGTTCTTC
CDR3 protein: CASSVGPEGEQFF

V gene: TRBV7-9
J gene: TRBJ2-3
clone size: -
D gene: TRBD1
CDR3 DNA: TGTGCCAGCAGCCTACAAACGGGACAGGGGACAGATACGCAGTATTTT
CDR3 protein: CASSLQTGQGTDTQYF

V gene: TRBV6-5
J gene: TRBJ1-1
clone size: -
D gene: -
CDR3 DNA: TGTGCCAGCAAGAGGGACAAAAACACTGAAGCTTTCTTT
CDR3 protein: CASKRDKNTEAFF

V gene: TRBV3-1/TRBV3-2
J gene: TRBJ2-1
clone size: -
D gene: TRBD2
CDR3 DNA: TGTGCCAGCAGCCAAGATCCGACTAGCGGGAGCTATGAGCAGTTCTTC
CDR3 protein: CASSQDPTSGSYEQFF

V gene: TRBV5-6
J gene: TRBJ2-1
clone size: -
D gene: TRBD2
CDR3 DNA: TGTGCCAGCAGCGGAGACAATATAGCGGGAGGGCTGTTCTTC
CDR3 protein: CASSGDNIAGGLFF

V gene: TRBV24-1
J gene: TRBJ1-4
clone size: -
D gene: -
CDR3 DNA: TGTGCCACCAGTGAAGGGACCACCGATAAGGCGGGAGAACTGTTTTTT
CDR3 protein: CATSEGTTDKAGELFF

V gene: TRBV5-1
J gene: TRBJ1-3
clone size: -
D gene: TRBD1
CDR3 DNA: TGCGCCAGCAGCAGAACAGGGGGCACGGGAAACACCATATATTTT
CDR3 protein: CASSRTGGTGNTIYF

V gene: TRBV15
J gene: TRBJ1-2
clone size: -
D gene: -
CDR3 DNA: TGTGCCACCAGCAGAGAGCTACAGGGAAAAGGCTATGGCTACACCTTC
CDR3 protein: CATSRELQGKGYGYTF

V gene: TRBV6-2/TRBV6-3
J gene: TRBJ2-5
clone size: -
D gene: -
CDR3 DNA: TGTGCCAGCAGTAGTTCCGGGACCCAGTACTTC
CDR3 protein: CASSSSGTQYF

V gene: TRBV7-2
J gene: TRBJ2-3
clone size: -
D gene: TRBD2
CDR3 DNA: TGTGCCAGCAACCTAGCGGGGGGGTTCGATACGCAGTATTTT
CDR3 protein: CASNLAGGFDTQYF

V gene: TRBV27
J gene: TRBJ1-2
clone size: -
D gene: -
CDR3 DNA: TGTGCCAGCACACTCCATGGGCGCCAGGGAGGCTACACCTTC
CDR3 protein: CASTLHGRQGGYTF

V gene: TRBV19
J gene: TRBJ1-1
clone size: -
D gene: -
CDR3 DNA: TGTGCCGCACCACATGAGGAATATTTGAACACTGAAGCTTTCTTT
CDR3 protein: CAAPHEEYLNTEAFF

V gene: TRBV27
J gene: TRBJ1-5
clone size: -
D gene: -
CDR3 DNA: TGTGCCAGCAGCCGGGAGGGTCTGGGCCAGCCCCAGCATTTT
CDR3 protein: CASSREGLGQPQHF

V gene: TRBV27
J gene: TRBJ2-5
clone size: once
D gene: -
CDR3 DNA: TGTGCCAGCAGTCATGCCGGGACTGTGCAAGAGACCCAGTACTTC
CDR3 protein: CASSHAGTVQETQYF

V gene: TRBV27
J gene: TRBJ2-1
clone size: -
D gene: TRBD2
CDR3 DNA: TGTGCCAGCAGTTCCCCTTGGACTAGCGCCAACAATGAGCAGTTCTTC
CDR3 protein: CASSSPWTSANNEQFF

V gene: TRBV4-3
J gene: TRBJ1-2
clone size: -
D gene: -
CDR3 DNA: TGCGCCAGCAGCCCAGCACAGGGACGCTATGGCTACACCTTC
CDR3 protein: CASSPAQGRYGYTF

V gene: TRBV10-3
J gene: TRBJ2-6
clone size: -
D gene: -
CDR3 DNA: TGTGCCATCAGTCAACTCACAGGGCGTGGTACCTCTGGGGCCAACGTCCTGACTTTC
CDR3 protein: CAISQLTGRGTSGANVLTF

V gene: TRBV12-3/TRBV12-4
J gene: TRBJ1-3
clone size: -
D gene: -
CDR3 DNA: TGTGCCAGCAGTTTACGGGGCACCATATATTTT
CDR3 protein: CASSLRGTIYF

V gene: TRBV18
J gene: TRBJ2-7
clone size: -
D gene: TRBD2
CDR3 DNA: TGTGCCAGCTCACCGCCGGGACTAGCGGGGACCCCTAACGAGCAGTACTTC
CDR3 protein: CASSPPGLAGTPNEQYF

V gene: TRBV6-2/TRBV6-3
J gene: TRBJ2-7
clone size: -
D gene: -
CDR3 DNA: TGTGCCAGCAGTTACGGGCTTCCCTACGAGCAGTACTTC
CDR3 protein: CASSYGLPYEQYF

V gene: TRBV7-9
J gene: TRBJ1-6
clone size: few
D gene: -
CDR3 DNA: TGTGCCAGCAGCTTAGCGTTTTTGGGAGAAGAACCCCTCCACTTT
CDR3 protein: CASSLAFLGEEPLHF

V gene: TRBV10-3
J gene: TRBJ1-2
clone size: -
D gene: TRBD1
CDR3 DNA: TGTGCCATCAGTGAGGAGGGGGCGAGGTATGGCTACACCTTC
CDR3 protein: CAISEEGARYGYTF

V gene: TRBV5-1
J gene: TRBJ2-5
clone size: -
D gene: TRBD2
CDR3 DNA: TGCGCCAGCAGCCCGGGGACTAGCGGGAGGTTGGAGACCCAGTACTTC
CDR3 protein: CASSPGTSGRLETQYF

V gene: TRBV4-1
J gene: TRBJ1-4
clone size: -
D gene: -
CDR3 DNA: TGCGCCAGCAGCCAAGACGCGTACGGGAAACTGTTTTTT
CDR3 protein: CASSQDAYGKLFF

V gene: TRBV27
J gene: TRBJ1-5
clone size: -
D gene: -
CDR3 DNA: TGTGCCAGCAGTCGCCTTCAGGGGAGTCAGCCCCAGCATTTT
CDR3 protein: CASSRLQGSQPQHF

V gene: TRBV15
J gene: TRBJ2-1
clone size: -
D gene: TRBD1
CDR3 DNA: TGTGCCACCAGCAGAACCCAGGGGGTCGTAAATGAGCAGTTCTTC
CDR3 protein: CATSRTQGVVNEQFF

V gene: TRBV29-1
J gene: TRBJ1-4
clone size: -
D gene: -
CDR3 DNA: TGCAGCGTTGGACTACTAGACGATACAACTAATGAAAAACTGTTTTTT
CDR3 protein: CSVGLLDDTTNEKLFF

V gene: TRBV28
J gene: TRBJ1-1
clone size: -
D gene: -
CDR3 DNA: TGTGCCAGCAGTTCAGGGATGAACACTGAAGCTTTCTTT
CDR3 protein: CASSSGMNTEAFF

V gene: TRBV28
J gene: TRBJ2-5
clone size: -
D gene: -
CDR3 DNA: TGTGCCAGCAGTTTATGGCTAGGAGAGACCCAGTACTTC
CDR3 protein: CASSLWLGETQYF

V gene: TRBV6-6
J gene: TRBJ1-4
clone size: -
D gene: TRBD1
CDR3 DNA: TGTGCCAGCAGCCGGGACAGGGCTAATGAAAAACTGTTTTTT
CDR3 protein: CASSRDRANEKLFF

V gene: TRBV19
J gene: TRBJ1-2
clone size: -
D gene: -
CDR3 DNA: TGTGCCTCAAATGGGGCAGGCTATGGCTACACCTTC
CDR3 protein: CASNGAGYGYTF

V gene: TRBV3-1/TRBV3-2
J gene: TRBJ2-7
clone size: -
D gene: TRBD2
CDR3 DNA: TGTGCCAGCAGCCTCGGGACTAGCGGGACCTACGAGCAGTACTTC
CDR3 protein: CASSLGTSGTYEQYF